This note documents a single TCR beta chain sequence. This clone was picked up one time. Its antigen remains unidentified. No much larger clone exists at a distance of one base, and base qualities are not known. The CDR3 holds 16 amino acids from the cysteine to the phenylalanine. Left in the record is the CDR3 DNA by itself, 48 bases read in frame from the first base. The junction shows trimming of 1 base on V and 1 base on J, and the gene matches do not reach 4 bases of it. The germline V gene (reference sequence) gives CDR1 as SGHKS and CDR2 as YYEKEE. The sample originates from a study of shared clonotypes between healthy human individuals (dated by TCRdb to about 2020). Concerning the study at large: The cohort included a few men and a couple of women between 18 and 49 years of age. Between about 0.85 and 8.9 billion PBMCs per donor were obtained by leukapheresis. To increase sequencing depth and limit assay-specific biases, TCR repertoire library preparation and sequencing were carried out by different laboratories using diverse techniques. The study deeply sequenced blood TCR repertoires of five healthy adults to estimate repertoire size and the extent of clonotype sharing between individuals. Here is what the overall study found, with its caveats: The small number of donors limited the genetic and exposure-history diversity represented. Based on pairwise subsampling, the degree of clonotype sharing among donors was expected to be affected by sequencing depth. Sampling was restricted to blood, and TCR repertoires in tissue are likely to differ from TCR repertoires in blood.

The donors were healthy, HIV-negative adults with no recently reported acute infections or vaccinations. Every donor was a Caucasian adult living in Nashville, Tennessee, USA. In the unsorted samples, roughly 90 million PBMCs were counted, and genomic DNA was extracted using the QIAamp DNA Blood Mini kit. After blood collection by leukapheresis, PBMCs were isolated using Ficoll-Histopaque density gradient centrifugation and then cryopreserved in the vapor phase of liquid nitrogen. Using the deep immunoSEQ assay, TCR CDR3 regions were amplified from genomic DNA by multiplex PCR. Extracted genomic DNA from each cell subset was spread evenly across all wells of several immunoSEQ 96-well plates, with each plate serving as a replicate. For unsorted PBMC, approximately 300 ng of genomic DNA, equivalent to about 30,000 T cell genomes, went into each replicate PCR. Ten immunoSEQ deep assay plates were used to sequence unsorted PBMC genomic DNA. Purified libraries were measured with a Qubit 3.0 fluorometer, size-checked on a Bioanalyzer 2100, and measured again with the KAPA Library Quantification kit. Every immunoSEQ 96-well plate was sequenced on a separate single-read 150-cycle Illumina NextSeq 550 flow cell. As for how the authors treated the data: Because the immunoSEQ output held only junctional sequences and lacked quality scores, the filtering could not match the filtering applied to full-length reads. To assign V/J genes and CDR3, sequences were annotated against IMGT germline references using PyIR, a Python wrapper for IgBLAST v1.9. Any read was removed if the V/J assignment was weak (E-value above 1e-6), the CDR3 was missing, or the read contained stop codons, out-of-frame junctions, or ambiguous translated residues. V3J clonotypes were defined as sequences sharing an identical inferred V gene, J gene, and CDR3 amino acid sequence. To compute the percentage overlap between repertoires, the number of shared unique clonotypes was divided by the size of the smaller repertoire. Richness of each repertoire was evaluated using RTK rarefaction, the Chao1 estimator, and Recon v2.1 estimates of unobserved clonotypes. As stored in TCRdb, this immuneACCESS dataset retains in-frame rearrangements with V and J assigned. A fraction of the clones does not appear; measured against another copy, unresolved V genes explain less than half of the discrepancy, and the remainder lacks a known reason. Clone size and the V and J calls come from that table; the DNA yielded D and trimming. Recorded for this sample are about 490,000 clones; around four fifths of them occurred a single time. The ten largest clonotypes hold more than 10% of the sample.

The source material was PBMCs. The V and J genes are TRBV5-5 and TRBJ2-3; TRBD2 matches 9 bases in the middle. This receptor was obtained from a woman aged 35 to 49 in good health. Some clones in this sample may be carry-over from other donors' samples. The CDR3 in this case is CASSLIAGEGTDTQYF. The base sequence is TGTGCCAGCAGCTTGATAGCGGGAGAAGGCACAGATACGCAGTATTTT.